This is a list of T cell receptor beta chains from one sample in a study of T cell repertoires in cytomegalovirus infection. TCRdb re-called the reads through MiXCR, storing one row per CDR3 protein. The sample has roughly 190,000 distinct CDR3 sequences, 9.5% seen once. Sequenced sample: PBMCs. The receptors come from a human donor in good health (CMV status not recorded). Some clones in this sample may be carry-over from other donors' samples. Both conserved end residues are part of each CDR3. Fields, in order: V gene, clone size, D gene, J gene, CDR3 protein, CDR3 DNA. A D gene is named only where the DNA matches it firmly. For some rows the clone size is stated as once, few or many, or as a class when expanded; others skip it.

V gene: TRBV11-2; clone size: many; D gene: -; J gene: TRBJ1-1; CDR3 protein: CASNPTDYNTEAFF; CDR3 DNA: TGTGCCAGCAACCCGACAGATTATAACACTGAAGCTTTCTTT
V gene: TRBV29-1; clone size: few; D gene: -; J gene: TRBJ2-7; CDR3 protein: CSAGTPEKEQYF; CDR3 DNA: TGCAGCGCCGGGACTCCCGAGAAAGAGCAGTACTTC
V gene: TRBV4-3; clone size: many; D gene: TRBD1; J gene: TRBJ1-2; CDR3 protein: CASSQDSQGANYGYTF; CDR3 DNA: TGCGCCAGCAGCCAAGATAGTCAGGGGGCTAACTATGGCTACACCTTC
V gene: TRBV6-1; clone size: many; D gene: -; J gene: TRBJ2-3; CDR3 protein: CASSERGATDTQYF; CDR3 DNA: TGTGCCAGCAGTGAACGGGGGGCTACAGATACGCAGTATTTT
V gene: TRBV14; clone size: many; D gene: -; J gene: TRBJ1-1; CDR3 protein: CASSQEAGVNTEAFF; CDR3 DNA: TGTGCCAGCAGCCAAGAAGCCGGAGTGAACACTGAAGCTTTCTTT
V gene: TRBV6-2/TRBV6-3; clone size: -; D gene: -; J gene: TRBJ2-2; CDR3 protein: CASSRGLMNTGELFF; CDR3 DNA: TGTGCCAGCAGTAGAGGACTCATGAACACCGGGGAGCTGTTTTTT
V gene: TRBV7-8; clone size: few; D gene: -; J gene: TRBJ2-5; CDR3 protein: CASSLREALQETQYF; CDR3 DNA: TGTGCCAGCAGCTTGAGGGAGGCTCTCCAAGAGACCCAGTACTTC
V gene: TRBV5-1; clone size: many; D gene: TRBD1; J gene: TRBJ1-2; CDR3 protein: CASSPRQGYDSGYTF; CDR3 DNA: TGCGCCAGCAGCCCCCGACAGGGATACGATTCTGGCTACACCTTC
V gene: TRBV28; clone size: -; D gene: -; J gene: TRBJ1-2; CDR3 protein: CASSLKGGQLYGYTF; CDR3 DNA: TGTGCCAGCAGTTTAAAAGGGGGTCAACTCTATGGCTACACCTTC
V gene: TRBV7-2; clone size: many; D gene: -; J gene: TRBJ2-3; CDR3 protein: CASSPPFRAQYF; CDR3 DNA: TGTGCCAGCAGCCCCCCATTCCGGGCGCAGTATTTT
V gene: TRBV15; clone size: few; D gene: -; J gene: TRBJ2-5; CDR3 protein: CATSRGGETQYF; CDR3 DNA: TGTGCCACCAGCAGAGGAGGGGAGACCCAGTACTTC
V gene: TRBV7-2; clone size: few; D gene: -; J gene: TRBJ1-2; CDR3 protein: CASSPRVVAGGYTF; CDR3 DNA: TGTGCCAGCAGCCCACGGGTTGTGGCAGGCGGCTACACCTTC
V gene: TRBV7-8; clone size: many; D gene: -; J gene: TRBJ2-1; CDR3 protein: CASSPPGEGYYNEQFF; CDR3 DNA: TGTGCCAGCAGCCCGCCGGGGGAAGGGTATTACAATGAGCAGTTCTTC
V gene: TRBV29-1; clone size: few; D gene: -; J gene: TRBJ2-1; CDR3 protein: CSVEDVLYNEQFF; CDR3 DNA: TGCAGCGTTGAAGACGTCCTATACAATGAGCAGTTCTTC
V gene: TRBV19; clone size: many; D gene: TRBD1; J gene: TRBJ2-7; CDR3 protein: CASSAGQVNYEQYF; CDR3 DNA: TGTGCCAGTAGTGCCGGACAGGTCAACTACGAGCAGTACTTC
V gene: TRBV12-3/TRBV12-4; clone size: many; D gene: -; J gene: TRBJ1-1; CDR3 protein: CASSTNTEAFF; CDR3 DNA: TGTGCCAGCAGCACAAACACTGAAGCTTTCTTT
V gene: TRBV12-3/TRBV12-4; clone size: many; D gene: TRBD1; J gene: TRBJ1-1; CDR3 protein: CASSLKQGRSTEAFF; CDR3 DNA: TGTGCCAGCAGTTTAAAACAGGGGCGGAGCACTGAAGCTTTCTTT
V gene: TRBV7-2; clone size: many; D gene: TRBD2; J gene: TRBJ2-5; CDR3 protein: CATRPSLAGIETQYF; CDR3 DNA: TGTGCCACCCGGCCGAGTCTAGCGGGAATAGAGACCCAGTACTTC
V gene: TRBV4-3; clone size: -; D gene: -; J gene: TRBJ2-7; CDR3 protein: CASSQVRGGGGYEQYF; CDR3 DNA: TGCGCCAGCAGCCAAGTTAGGGGGGGCGGTGGCTACGAGCAGTACTTC
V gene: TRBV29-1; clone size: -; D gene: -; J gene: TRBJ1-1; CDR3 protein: CSVGGVTEAFF; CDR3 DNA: TGCAGCGTTGGAGGGGTTACTGAAGCTTTCTTT
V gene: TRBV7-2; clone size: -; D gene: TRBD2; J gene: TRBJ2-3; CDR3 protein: CASSLVSPGTSGRGAQYF; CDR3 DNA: TGTGCCAGCAGCTTAGTGAGCCCCGGGACTAGCGGACGAGGGGCGCAGTATTTT
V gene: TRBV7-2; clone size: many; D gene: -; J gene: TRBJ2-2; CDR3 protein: CASSPHKGGPNRAGELFF; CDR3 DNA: TGTGCCAGCAGCCCACATAAAGGGGGGCCTAATCGGGCCGGGGAGCTGTTTTTT
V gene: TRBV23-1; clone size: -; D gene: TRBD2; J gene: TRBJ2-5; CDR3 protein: CASSPRGLVQETQYF; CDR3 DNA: TGCGCCAGCAGCCCGCGAGGACTAGTTCAAGAGACCCAGTACTTC
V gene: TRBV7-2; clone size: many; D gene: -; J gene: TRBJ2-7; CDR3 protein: CASREIYEQYF; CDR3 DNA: TGTGCCAGCAGAGAAATCTACGAGCAGTACTTC
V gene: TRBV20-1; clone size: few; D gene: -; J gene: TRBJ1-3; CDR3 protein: CSARRTAGNTIYF; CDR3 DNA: TGCAGTGCTAGAAGGACGGCTGGAAACACCATATATTTT
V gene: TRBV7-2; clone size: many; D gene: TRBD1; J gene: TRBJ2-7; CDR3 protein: CASSSRGGDRVYEQYF; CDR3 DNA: TGTGCCAGCAGCTCCCGTGGGGGGGACAGGGTATACGAGCAGTACTTC
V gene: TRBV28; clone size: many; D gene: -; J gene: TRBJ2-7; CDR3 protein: CASSRSGRSSYEQYF; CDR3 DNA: TGTGCCAGCAGCCGTTCGGGGAGGAGCTCCTACGAGCAGTACTTC
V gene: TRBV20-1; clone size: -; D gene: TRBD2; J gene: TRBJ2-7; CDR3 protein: CSAGGLAGVGSYEQYF; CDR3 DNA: TGCAGTGCAGGGGGACTAGCGGGTGTTGGCTCCTACGAGCAGTACTTC
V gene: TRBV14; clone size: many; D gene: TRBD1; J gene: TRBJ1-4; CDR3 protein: CASSATGVGVTEKLFF; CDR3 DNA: TGTGCCAGCAGCGCAACAGGGGTCGGGGTGACTGAAAAACTGTTTTTT
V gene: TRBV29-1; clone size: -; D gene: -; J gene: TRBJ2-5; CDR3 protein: CSVERTGLGETQYF; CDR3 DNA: TGCAGCGTTGAGCGCACAGGGCTGGGAGAGACCCAGTACTTC
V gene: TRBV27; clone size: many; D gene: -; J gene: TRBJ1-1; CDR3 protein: CASSLPGLPLAFF; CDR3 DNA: TGTGCCAGCAGTTTACCGGGACTGCCTTTAGCTTTCTTT
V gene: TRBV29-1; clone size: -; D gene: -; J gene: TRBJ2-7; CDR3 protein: CSVEGQLEQYF; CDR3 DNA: TGCAGCGTTGAAGGACAACTTGAGCAGTACTTC
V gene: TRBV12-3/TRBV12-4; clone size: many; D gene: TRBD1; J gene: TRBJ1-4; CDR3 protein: CASSRGGQGGEKLFF; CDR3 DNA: TGTGCCAGCAGCCGCGGGGGACAGGGAGGTGAAAAACTGTTTTTT
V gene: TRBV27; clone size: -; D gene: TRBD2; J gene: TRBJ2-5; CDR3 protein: CASSLYTSGGHPGAQYF; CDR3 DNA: TGTGCCAGCAGTTTATATACTAGCGGGGGCCACCCAGGGGCCCAGTACTTC
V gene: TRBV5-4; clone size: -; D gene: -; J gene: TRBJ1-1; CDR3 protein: CASSPVDGEAFF; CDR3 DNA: TGTGCCAGCAGCCCGGTAGACGGTGAAGCTTTCTTT
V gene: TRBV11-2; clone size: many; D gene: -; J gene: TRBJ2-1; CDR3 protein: CASSPNLSGRNNEQFF; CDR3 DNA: TGTGCCAGCAGCCCGAATTTGTCGGGACGTAACAATGAGCAGTTCTTC
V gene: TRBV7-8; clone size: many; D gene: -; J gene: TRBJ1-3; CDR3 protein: CASSLAVQQGSGNTIYF; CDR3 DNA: TGTGCCAGCAGCTTAGCCGTCCAGCAGGGCTCTGGAAACACCATATATTTT
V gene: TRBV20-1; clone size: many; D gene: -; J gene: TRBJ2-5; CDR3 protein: CSARDGSYQETQYF; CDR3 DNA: TGCAGTGCTAGAGATGGGTCGTACCAAGAGACCCAGTACTTC
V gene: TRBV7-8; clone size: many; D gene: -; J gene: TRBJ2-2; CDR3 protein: CASSFLNTGELFF; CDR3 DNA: TGTGCCAGCAGCTTTCTGAACACCGGGGAGCTGTTTTTT
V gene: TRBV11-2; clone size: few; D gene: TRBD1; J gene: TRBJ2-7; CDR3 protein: CASSSQQGAYHEQYF; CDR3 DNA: TGTGCCAGCAGCTCACAACAGGGGGCCTACCACGAGCAGTACTTC
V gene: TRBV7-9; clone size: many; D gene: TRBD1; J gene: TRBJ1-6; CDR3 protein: CASSFRTGGDNSPLHF; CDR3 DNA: TGTGCCAGCAGCTTTAGGACAGGGGGCGATAATTCACCCCTCCACTTT
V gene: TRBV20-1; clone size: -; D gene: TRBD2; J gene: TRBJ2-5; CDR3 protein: CSARVGSGSETQYF; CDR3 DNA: TGCAGTGCTAGAGTTGGTAGCGGGAGCGAGACCCAGTACTTC
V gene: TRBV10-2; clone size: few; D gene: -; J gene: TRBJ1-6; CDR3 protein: CASIRAGSSYNSPLHF; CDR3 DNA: TGCGCCAGCATTCGGGCAGGGAGCTCCTATAATTCACCCCTCCACTTT
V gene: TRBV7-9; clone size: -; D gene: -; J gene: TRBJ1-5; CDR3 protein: CASSLAQAWGKDQPQHF; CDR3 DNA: TGTGCCAGCAGCTTAGCACAGGCTTGGGGAAAGGATCAGCCCCAGCATTTT
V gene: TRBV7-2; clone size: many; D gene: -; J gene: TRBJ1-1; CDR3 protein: CASSRGPENTEAFF; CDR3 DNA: TGTGCCAGCAGCCGCGGACCTGAGAACACTGAAGCTTTCTTT
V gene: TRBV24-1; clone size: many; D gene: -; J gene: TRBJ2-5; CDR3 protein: CATSDNNFRQISQETQYF; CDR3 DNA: TGTGCCACCAGTGACAACAATTTTCGACAGATCTCCCAAGAGACCCAGTACTTC
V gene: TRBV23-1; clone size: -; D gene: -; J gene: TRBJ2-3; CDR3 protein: CARAMSTDTQYF; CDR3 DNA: TGCGCCAGGGCTATGAGCACAGATACGCAGTATTTT
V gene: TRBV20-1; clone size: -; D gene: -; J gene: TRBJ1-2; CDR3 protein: CSAEDSSNYGYTF; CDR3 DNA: TGCAGTGCGGAGGACAGTTCTAACTATGGCTACACCTTC
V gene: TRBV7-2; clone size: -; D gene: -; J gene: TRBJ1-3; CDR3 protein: CASSFRVRDTIYF; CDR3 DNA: TGTGCCAGCAGCTTCCGGGTGCGCGACACCATATATTTT
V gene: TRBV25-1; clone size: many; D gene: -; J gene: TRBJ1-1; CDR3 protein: CASSDRVTEAFF; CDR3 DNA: TGTGCCAGCAGTGACCGGGTTACTGAAGCTTTCTTT